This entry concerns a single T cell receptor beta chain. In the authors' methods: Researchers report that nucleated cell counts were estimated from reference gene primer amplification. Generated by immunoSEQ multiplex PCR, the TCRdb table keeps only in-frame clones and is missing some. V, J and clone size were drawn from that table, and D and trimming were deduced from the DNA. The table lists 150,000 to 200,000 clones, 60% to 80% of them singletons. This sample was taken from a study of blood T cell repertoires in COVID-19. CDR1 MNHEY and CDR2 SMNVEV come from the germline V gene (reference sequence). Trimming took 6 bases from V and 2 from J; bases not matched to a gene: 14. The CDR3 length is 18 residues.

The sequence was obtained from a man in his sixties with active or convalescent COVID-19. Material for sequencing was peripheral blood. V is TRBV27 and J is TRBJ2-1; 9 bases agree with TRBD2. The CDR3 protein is CASRPQELAGSPYNEQFF. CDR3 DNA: TGTGCCAGCAGGCCACAGGAGCTAGCGGGAAGTCCCTACAATGAGCAGTTCTTC.